This T cell receptor beta chain was documented in a study of blood T cells in healthy people across ages. The study's findings and limits: The lack of PBMC sorting stopped any conclusive naive versus antigen-experienced comparison.

This CDR3 has 15 amino acids. Germline V gene lookup returns CDR1 DFQATT and CDR2 SNEGSKA (reference sequence). V trimming: 0 bases; J trimming: 4 bases; junction bases outside the gene matches: 5. A second PCR, run for about 6 to 11 cycles, used a sample-barcoded 5' primer plus a J-beta primer mix. TCRdb redid the calling of the 5' RACE reads with MiXCR, one entry per CDR3 protein. This table holds about a million distinct CDR3 sequences, just over 50% found once. Concerning this clonotype itself: Antigen: not known.

The source of this sequence is a woman aged 55-69 years in good health. Sample: blood. The chain uses TRBV20-1 and TRBJ2-7, with 11 bases matching TRBD2. The CDR3 spells CSARERASGRYEQYF. In DNA form, the CDR3 reads TGCAGTGCTAGAGAGCGGGCTAGCGGGAGGTACGAGCAGTACTTC.